This TCR beta chain was captured in a study of T cell responses to AZD1222 COVID-19 vaccine. Profiled with immunoSEQ multiplex PCR; TCRdb holds only in-frame clones, not every one. This table has roughly 180,000 clones, about 89% appearing once. This clone was found a few times. Its antigen is unknown. An end of the junction does not agree with germline; a read error may underlie this. In germline, CDR1 is SGHVS, CDR2 FNYEAQ. This CDR3 contains 11 residues. General study findings and limits: The donor group comprised mostly white British people and more females; the analysis possibly underestimated clonal diversity.

The sample was peripheral blood, taken on day 0 of AZD1222 vaccination. The TCR comes from an adult in good health. This sequence joins TRBV7-6 and TRBJ2-5, with D possibly being TRBD1 (5 bases). CDR3 sequence (DNA): TGTGCCAGCAGCTCCCGAGGCAAAGGGGACTTC. Its translation is CASSSRGKGDF.